This T cell receptor beta chain is from a study of T cell repertoires in cytomegalovirus infection. Study-level background: Signatures in public TCR beta sequences pointed to both CMV infection and matching HLA type.

This clonotype appeared many times. TCRdb analysed the reads with MiXCR anew, one entry per CDR3 protein. The sample contains roughly 280,000 distinct CDR3 sequences, approximately 9% of which appear only once. The CDR3 consists of 15 residues. With V trimmed by 3 bases and J by 3 bases, 8 bases remained unmatched. The germline CDR1 and CDR2 sequences are LGHNA and YSLEER. Sequencing was performed on PBMCs. The chain has TRBV4-3 and TRBJ2-7; 7 nucleotides line up with TRBD1. This clonotype was sampled from a human donor in good health (CMV status not recorded). Some clones in this sample may be carry-over from other donors' samples. The CDR3, as DNA: TGCGCCAGCAGCCATTACAGGGGATCGAGCTACGAGCAGTACTTC. Translating gives CASSHYRGSSYEQYF.